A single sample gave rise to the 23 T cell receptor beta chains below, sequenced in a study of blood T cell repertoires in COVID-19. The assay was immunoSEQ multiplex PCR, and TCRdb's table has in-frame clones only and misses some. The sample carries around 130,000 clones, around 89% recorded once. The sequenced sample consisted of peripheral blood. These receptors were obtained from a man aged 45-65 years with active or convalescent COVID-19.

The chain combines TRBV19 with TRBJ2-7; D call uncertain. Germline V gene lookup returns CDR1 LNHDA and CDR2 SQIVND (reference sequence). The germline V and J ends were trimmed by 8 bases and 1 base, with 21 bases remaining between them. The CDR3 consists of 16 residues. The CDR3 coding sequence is TGTGCCAGTCGAGAAACAGCCGTAGGTAGTTCCTACGAGCAGTACTTC. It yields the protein CASRETAVGSSYEQYF.

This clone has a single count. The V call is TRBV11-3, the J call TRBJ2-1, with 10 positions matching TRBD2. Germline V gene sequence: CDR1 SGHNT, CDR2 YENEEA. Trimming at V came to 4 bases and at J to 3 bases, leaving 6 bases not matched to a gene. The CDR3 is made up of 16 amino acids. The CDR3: CASSSDSGRHYNEQFF. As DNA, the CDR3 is TGTGCCAGCAGCTCGGATAGCGGGAGGCACTACAATGAGCAGTTCTTC.

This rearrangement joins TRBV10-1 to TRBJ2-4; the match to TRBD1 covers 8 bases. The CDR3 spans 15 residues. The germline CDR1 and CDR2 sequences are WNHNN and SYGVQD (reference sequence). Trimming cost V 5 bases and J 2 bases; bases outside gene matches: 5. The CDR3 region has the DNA TGCGCCAGCAGTACGGACAGGGAATCCAAAAACATTCAGTACTTC. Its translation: CASSTDRESKNIQYF.

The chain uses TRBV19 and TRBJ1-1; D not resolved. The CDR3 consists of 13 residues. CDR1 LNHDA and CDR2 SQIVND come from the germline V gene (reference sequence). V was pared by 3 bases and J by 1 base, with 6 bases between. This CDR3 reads CASSITANTEAFF. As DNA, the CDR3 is TGTGCCAGTAGTATTACAGCGAACACTGAAGCTTTCTTT.

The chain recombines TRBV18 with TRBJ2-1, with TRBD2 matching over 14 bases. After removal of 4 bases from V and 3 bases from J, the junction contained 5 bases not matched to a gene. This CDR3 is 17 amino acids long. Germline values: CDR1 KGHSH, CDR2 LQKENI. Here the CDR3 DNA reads TGTGCCAGCTCACTTGGGACTAGCGGGGGTAACTACAATGAGCAGTTCTTC. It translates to CASSLGTSGGNYNEQFF.

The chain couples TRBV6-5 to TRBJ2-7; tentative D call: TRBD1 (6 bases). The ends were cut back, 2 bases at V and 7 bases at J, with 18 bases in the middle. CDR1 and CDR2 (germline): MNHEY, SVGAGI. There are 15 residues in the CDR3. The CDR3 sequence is CASSYIGGRRLEQYF. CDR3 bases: TGTGCCAGCAGTTACATAGGGGGTCGCCGCTTAGAGCAGTACTTC.

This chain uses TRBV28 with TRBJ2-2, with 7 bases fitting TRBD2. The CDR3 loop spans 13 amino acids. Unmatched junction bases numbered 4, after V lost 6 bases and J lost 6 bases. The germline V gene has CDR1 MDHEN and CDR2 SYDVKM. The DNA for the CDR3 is TGTGCCAGCAGCCGCGGACTAGCCGGGGAGCTGTTTTTT. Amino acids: CASSRGLAGELFF.

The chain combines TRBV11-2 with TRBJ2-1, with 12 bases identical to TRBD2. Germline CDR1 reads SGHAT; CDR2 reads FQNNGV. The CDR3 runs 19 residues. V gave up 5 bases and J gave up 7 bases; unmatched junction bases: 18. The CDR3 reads CASSVTSGGYNRLGNEQFF. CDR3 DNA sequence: TGTGCCAGCAGCGTTACTAGCGGGGGGTACAATCGGTTGGGGAATGAGCAGTTCTTC.

CDR3 amino acids: CSASGTGGNGYTF. CDR3 DNA: TGCAGTGCTAGTGGGACAGGGGGCAATGGCTACACCTTC. The V and J genes are TRBV20-1 and TRBJ1-2, with 12 bases that match TRBD1. The V segment lost 3 bases and the J segment 6 bases; nucleotides outside the gene matches: 2. The CDR3 is 13 residues long. Germline CDR1 is DFQATT and CDR2 is SNEGSKA (reference sequence).

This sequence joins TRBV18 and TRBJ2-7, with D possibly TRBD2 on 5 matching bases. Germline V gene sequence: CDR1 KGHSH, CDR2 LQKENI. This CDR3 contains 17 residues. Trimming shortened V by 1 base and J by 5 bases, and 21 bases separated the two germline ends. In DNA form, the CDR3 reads TGTGCCAGCTCACCACTAGGCCAATCCGCCCGAGGGAACGAGCAGTACTTC. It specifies CASSPLGQSARGNEQYF. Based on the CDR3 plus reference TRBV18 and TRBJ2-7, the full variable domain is NAGVMQNPRHLVRRRGQEARLRCSPMKGHSHVYWYRQLPEEGLKFMVYLQKENIIDESGMPKERFSAEFPKEGPSILRIQQVVRGDSAAYFCASSPLGQSARGNEQYFGPGTRLTVT.

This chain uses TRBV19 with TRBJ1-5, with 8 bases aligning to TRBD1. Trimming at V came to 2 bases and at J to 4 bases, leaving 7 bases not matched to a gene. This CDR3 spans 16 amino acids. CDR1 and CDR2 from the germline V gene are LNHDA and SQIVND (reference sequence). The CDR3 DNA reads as TGTGCCAGTAGTATATGGACAGGGATGGGTAATCAGCCCCAGCATTTT. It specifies CASSIWTGMGNQPQHF.

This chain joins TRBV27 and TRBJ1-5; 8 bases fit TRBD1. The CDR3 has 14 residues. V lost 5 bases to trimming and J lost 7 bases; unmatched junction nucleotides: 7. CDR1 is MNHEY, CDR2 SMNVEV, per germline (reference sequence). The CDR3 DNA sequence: TGTGCCAGCAGTCCCCGGACAGGGCTCCAGCCCCAGCATTTT. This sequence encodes CASSPRTGLQPQHF.

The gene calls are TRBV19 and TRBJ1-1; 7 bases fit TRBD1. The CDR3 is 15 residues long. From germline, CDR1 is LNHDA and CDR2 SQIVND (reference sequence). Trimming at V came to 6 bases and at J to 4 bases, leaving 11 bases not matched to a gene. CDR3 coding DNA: TGTGCCAGTAGGAAACCCCGACAGGGAAGCACTGAAGCTTTCTTT. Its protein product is CASRKPRQGSTEAFF. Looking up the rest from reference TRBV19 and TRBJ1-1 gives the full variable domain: DGGITQSPKYLFRKEGQNVTLSCEQNLNHDAMYWYRQDPGQGLRLIYYSQIVNDFQKGDIAEGYSVSREKKESFPLTVTSAQKNPTAFYLCASRKPRQGSTEAFFGQGTRLTVV.

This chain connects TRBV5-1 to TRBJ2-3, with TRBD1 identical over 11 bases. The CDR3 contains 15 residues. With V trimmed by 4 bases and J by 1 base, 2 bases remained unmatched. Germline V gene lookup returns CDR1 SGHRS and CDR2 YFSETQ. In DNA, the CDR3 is TGCGCCAGCAGCACGGGACAGGGGGGCACAGATACGCAGTATTTT. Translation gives CASSTGQGGTDTQYF.

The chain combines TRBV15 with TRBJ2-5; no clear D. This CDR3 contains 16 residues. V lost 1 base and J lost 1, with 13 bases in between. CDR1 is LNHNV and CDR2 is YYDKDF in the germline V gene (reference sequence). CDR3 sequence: CATSRANSTTQETQYF. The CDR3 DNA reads TGTGCCACCAGCAGAGCCAATAGTACCACCCAAGAGACCCAGTACTTC.

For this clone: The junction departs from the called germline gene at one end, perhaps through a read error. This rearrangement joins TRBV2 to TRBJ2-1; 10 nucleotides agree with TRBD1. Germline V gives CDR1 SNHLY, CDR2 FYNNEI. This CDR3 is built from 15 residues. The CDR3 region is CASSEGQGVRNEQFF. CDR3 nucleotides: TGTGCCAGCAGCGAAGGACAGGGGGTCCGCAATGAGCAGTTCTTC. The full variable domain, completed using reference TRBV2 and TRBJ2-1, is EPEVTQTPSHQVTQMGQEVILRCVPISNHLYFYWYRQILGQKVEFLVSFYNNEISEKSEIFDDQFSVERPDGSNFTLKIRSTKLEDSAMYFCASSEGQGVRNEQFFGPGTRLTVL.

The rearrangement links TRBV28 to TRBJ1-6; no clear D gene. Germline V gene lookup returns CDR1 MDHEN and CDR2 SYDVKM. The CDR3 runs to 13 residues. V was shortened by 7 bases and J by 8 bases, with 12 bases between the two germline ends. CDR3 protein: CASTGSLDSPLHF. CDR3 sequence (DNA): TGTGCCAGCACGGGAAGTCTTGATTCACCCCTCCACTTT.

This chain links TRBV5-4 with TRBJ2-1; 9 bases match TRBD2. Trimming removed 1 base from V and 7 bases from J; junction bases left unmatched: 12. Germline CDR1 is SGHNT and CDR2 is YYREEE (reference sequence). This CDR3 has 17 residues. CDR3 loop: CASSLLAGGPGGNEQFF. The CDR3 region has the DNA TGTGCCAGCAGCTTGTTGGCGGGAGGGCCCGGGGGGAATGAGCAGTTCTTC.

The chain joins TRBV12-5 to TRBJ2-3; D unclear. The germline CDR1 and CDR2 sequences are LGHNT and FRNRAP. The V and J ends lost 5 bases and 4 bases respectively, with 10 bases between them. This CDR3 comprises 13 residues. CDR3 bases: TGTGCTAGTGGTCCCTCCGGGTCAGATACGCAGTATTTT. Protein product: CASGPSGSDTQYF. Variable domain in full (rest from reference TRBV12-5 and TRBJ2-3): DARVTQTPRHKVTEMGQEVTMRCQPILGHNTVFWYRQTMMQGLELLAYFRNRAPLDDSGMPKDRFSAEMPDATLATLKIQPSEPRDSAVYFCASGPSGSDTQYFGPGTRLTVL.

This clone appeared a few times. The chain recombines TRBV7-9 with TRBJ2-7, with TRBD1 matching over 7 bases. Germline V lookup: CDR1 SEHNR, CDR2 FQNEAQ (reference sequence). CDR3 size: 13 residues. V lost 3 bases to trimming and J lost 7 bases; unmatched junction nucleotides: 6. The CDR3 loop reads CASSFTGVGEQYF. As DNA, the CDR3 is TGTGCCAGCAGCTTTACAGGGGTGGGGGAGCAGTACTTC.

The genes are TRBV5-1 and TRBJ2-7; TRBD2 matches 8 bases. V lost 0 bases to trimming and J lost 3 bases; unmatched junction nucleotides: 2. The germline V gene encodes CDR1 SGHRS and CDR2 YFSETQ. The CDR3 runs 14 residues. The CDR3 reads CASSLGLANYEQYF. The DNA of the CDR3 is TGCGCCAGCAGCTTGGGACTAGCGAACTACGAGCAGTACTTC. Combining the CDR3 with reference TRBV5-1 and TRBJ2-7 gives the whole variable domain KAGVTQTPRYLIKTRGQQVTLSCSPISGHRSVSWYQQTPGQGLQFLFEYFSETQRNKGNFPGRFSGRQFSNSRSEMNVSTLELGDSALYLCASSLGLANYEQYFGPGTRLTVT.

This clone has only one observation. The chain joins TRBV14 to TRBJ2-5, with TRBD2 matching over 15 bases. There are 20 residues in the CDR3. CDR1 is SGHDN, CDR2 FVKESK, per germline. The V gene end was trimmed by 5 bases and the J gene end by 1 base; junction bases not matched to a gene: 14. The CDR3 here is CASSSINRTSGGAPQETQYF. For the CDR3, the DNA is TGTGCCAGCAGCTCAATTAACAGGACTAGCGGGGGGGCCCCCCAAGAGACCCAGTACTTC.

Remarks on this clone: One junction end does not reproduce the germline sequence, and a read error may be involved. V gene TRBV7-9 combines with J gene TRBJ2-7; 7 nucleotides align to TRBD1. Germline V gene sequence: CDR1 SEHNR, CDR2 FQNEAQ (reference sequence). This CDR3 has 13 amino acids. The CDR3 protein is CASSSQGNYEQCF. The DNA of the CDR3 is TGTGCCAGCAGCTCACAGGGGAACTACGAGCAGTGCTTC.